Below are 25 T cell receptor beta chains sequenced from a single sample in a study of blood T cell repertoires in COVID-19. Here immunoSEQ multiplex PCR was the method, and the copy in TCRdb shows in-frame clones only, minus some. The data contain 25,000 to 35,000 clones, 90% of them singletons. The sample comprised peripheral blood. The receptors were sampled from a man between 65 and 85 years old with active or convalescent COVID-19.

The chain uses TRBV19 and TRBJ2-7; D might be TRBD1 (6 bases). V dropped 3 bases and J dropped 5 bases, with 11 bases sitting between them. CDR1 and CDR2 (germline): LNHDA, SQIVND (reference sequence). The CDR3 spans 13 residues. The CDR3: CASSIYRANEQYV. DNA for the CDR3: TGTGCCAGTAGTATCTACAGGGCTAACGAGCAGTACGTC.

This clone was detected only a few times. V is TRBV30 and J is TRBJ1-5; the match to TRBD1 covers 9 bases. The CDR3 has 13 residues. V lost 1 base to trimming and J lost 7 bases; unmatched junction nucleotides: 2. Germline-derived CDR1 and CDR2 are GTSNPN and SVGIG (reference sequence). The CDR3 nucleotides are TGTGCCTGGAGTGCGACAGGGGGACAGCCCCAGCATTTT. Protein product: CAWSATGGQPQHF.

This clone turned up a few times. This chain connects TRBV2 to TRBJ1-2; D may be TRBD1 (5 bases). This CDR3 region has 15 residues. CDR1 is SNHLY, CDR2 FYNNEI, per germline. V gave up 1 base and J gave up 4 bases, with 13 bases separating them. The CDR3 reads CASSEGWSGGYGYTF. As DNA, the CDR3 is TGTGCCAGCAGTGAAGGTTGGTCGGGGGGCTATGGCTACACCTTC.

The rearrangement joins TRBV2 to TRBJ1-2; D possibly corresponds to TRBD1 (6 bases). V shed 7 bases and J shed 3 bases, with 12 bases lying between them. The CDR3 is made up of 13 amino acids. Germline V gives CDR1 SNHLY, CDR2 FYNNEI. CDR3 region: CASKVQGDYGYTF. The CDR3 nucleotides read TGTGCCAGCAAGGTACAGGGCGACTATGGCTACACCTTC.

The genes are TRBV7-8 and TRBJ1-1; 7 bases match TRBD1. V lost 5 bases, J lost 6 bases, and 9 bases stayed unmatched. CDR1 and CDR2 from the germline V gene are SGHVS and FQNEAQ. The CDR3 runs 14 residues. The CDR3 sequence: CASSPRGGSAEAFF. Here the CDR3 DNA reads TGTGCCAGCAGCCCCCGAGGGGGCTCCGCTGAAGCTTTCTTT.

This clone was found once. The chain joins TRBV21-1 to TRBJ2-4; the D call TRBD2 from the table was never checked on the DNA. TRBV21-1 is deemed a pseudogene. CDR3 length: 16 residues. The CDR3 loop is CASSKLAGIAKNIQYF. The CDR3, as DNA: TGTGCCAGCAGCAAACTTGCGGGGATAGCCAAAAACATTCAGTACTTC.

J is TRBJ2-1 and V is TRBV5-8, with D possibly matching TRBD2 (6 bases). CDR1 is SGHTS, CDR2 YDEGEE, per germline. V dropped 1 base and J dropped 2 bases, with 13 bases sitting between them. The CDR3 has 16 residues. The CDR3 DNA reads TGTGCCAGCAGCTTGTTCGGGGGACCGCCCTACAATGAGCAGTTCTTC. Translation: CASSLFGGPPYNEQFF. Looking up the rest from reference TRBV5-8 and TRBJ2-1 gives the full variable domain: EAGVTQSPTHLIKTRGQQATLRCSPISGHTSVYWYQQALGLGLQFLLWYDEGEERNRGNFPPRFSGRQFPNYSSELNVNALELEDSALYLCASSLFGGPPYNEQFFGPGTRLTVL.

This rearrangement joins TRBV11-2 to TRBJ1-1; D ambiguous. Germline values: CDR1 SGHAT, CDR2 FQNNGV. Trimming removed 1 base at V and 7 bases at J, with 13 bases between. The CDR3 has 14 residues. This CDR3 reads CASSLVTQAGEAFF. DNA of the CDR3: TGTGCCAGCAGCTTAGTTACCCAGGCGGGTGAAGCTTTCTTT.

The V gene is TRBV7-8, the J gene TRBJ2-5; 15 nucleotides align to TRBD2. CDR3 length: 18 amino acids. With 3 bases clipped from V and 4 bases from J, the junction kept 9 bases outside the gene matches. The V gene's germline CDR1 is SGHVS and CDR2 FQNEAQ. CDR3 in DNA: TGTGCCAGCAGCTTGAGGACTAGCGGGAGGGCCGGTTTAGAGACCCAGTACTTC. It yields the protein CASSLRTSGRAGLETQYF.

The DNA of the CDR3 is TGTGCCAGTAGTAGGGCGCGGGGGGCTCAAGAGACCCAGTACTTC. This translates into CASSRARGAQETQYF. V is TRBV19 and J is TRBJ2-5, with TRBD2 matching 8 bases. Germline lookup yields CDR1 LNHDA and CDR2 SQIVND (reference sequence). This CDR3 region has 15 residues. V dropped 4 bases and J dropped 2; count of bases not matched to a gene: 6. The variable domain in full, completed from reference TRBV19 and TRBJ2-5, reads DGGITQSPKYLFRKEGQNVTLSCEQNLNHDAMYWYRQDPGQGLRLIYYSQIVNDFQKGDIAEGYSVSREKKESFPLTVTSAQKNPTAFYLCASSRARGAQETQYFGPGTRLLVL.

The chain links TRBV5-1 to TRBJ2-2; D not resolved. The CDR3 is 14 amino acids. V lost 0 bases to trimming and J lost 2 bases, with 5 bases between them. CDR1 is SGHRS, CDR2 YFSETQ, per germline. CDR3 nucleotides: TGCGCCAGCAGCTTGGAGAGAAACACCGGGGAGCTGTTTTTT. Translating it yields CASSLERNTGELFF.

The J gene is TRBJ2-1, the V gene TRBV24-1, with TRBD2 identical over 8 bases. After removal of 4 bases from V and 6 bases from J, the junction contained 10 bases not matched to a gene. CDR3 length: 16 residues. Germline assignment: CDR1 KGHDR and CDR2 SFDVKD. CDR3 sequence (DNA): TGTGCCACCAGTGAACCGGGACTAGTTATGGGCAATGAGCAGTTCTTC. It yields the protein CATSEPGLVMGNEQFF.

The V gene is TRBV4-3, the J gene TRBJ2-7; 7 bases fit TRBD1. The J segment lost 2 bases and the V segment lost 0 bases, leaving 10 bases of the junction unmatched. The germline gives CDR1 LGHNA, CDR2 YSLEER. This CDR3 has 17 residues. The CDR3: CASSQDRGPRTAYEQYF. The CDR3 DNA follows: TGCGCCAGCAGCCAAGATAGGGGGCCGAGGACCGCCTACGAGCAGTACTTC.

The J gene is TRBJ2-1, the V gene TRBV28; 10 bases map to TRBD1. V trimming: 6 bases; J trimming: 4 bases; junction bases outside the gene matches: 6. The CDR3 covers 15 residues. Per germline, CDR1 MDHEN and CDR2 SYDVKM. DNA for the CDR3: TGTGCCAGCAGACCTGGACAGGGGGTTTACAATGAGCAGTTCTTC. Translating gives CASRPGQGVYNEQFF. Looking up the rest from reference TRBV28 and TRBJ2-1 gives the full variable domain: DVKVTQSSRYLVKRTGEKVFLECVQDMDHENMFWYRQDPGLGLRLIYFSYDVKMKEKGDIPEGYSVSREKKERFSLILESASTNQTSMYLCASRPGQGVYNEQFFGPGTRLTVL.

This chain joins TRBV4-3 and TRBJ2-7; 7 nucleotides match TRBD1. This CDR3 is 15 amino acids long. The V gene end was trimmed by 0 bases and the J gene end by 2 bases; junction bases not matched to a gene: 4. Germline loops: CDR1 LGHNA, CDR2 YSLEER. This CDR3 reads CASSQEGTGAYEQYF. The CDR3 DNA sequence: TGCGCCAGCAGCCAAGAAGGCACAGGGGCCTACGAGCAGTACTTC.

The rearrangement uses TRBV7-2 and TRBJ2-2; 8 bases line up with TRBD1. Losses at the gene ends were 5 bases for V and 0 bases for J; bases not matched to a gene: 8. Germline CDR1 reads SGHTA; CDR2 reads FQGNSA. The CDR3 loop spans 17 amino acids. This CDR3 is CASSRQTGVSNTGELFF. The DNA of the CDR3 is TGTGCCAGCAGCCGTCAGACAGGGGTCTCGAACACCGGGGAGCTGTTTTTT.

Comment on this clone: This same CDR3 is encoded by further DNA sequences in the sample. CDR3 in DNA: TGCGCCAGCAGTGAGTCGGGACAGGCGAACACTGAAGCTTTCTTT. It yields the protein CASSESGQANTEAFF. The chain employs TRBV10-2 and TRBJ1-1, with 8 bases aligning to TRBD1. CDR1 and CDR2 from the germline V gene are WSHSY and SAAADI. The J segment lost 1 base and the V segment lost 0 bases, leaving 1 base of the junction unmatched. This CDR3 is built from 15 residues.

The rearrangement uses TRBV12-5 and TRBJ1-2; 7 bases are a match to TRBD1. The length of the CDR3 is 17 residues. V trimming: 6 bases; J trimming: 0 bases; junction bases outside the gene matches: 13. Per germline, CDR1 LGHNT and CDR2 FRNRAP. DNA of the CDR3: TGTGCTAGTGGCCGCCGACAGGGCAGACTAACTAACTATGGCTACACCTTC. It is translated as CASGRRQGRLTNYGYTF.

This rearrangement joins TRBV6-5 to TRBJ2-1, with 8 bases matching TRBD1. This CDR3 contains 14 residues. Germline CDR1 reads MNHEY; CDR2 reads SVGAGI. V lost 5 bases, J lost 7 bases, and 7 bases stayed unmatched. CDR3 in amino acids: CASSLRQGRNEQFF. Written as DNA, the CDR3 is TGTGCCAGCAGTCTCCGACAGGGGAGAAATGAGCAGTTCTTC.

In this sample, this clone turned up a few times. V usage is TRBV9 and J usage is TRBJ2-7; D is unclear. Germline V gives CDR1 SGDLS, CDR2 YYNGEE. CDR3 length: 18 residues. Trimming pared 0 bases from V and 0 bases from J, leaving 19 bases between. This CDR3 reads CASSVESATPNSSYEQYV. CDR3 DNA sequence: TGTGCCAGCAGCGTAGAATCCGCGACACCGAATAGCTCCTACGAGCAGTACGTC.

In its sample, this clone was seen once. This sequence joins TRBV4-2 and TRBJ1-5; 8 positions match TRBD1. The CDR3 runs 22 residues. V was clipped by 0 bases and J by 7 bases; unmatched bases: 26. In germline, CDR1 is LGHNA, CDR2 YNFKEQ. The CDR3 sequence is CASSQDSQRGSSQGASPQPQHF. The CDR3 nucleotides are TGTGCCAGCAGCCAAGATTCACAAAGGGGATCCTCCCAGGGGGCTTCCCCGCAGCCCCAGCATTTT.

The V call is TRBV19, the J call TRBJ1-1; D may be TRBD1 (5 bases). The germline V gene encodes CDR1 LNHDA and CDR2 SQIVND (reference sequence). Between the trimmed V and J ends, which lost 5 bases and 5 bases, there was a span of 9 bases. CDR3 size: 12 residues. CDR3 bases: TGTGCCAGTAGTCTTCGACAGACTGAAGCTTTCTTT. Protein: CASSLRQTEAFF.

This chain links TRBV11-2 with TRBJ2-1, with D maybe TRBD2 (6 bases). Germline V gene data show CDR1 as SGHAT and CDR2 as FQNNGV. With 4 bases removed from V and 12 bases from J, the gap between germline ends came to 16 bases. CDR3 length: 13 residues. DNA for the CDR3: TGTGCCAGCAGCTCGGAGGGCCGGGCTGGGCAGTTCTTC. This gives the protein CASSSEGRAGQFF.

Written as DNA, the CDR3 is TGTGCCAGCAGTGACGCCCAGGTTCGGTCTGAAGCTTTCTTT. Translating it yields CASSDAQVRSEAFF. The chain couples TRBV6-1 to TRBJ1-1, with unresolved D. The germline V gene encodes CDR1 MNHNS and CDR2 SASEGT. The germline V and J ends were trimmed by 3 bases and 6 bases, with 14 bases remaining between them. This CDR3 comprises 14 residues.

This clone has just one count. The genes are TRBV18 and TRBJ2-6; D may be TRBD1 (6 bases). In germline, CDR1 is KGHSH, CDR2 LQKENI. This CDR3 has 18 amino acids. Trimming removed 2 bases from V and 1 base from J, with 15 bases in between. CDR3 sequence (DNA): TGTGCCAGCTCACCATTACCAGGGGTTACTTCTGGGGCCAACGTCCTGACTTTC. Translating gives CASSPLPGVTSGANVLTF. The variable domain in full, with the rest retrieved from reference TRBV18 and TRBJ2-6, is NAGVMQNPRHLVRRRGQEARLRCSPMKGHSHVYWYRQLPEEGLKFMVYLQKENIIDESGMPKERFSAEFPKEGPSILRIQQVVRGDSAAYFCASSPLPGVTSGANVLTFGAGSRLTVL.